This is a list of T cell receptor beta chains from one sample in a study of T cells in Graves' hyperthyroidism and ophthalmopathy. TCRdb fed the multiplex PCR reads into MiXCR, producing one record per CDR3 protein. Of some 550,000 distinct CDR3 sequences detected, 16% appear once; the ten largest clones hold around 3.5%. The material sequenced was blood. These receptors all come from a middle-aged woman with Graves' ophthalmopathy. The CDR3 runs from the conserved cysteine through the conserved F or W. Fields, in order: clone size, J gene, D gene, V gene, CDR3 protein, CDR3 DNA. D genes are given only for firm matches. For some rows the clone size is stated as once, few or many, or as a class when expanded; others skip it.

clone_size: many; j_call: TRBJ2-1; d_call: .; v_call: TRBV30; cdr3_aa: CAWSREQVALFF; cdr3_nt: TGTGCCTGGAGTCGCGAACAGGTGGCTCTGTTCTTC
clone_size: many; j_call: TRBJ2-2; d_call: TRBD2; v_call: TRBV28; cdr3_aa: CASSLALAGKTGELFF; cdr3_nt: TGTGCCAGCAGTTTGGCTCTAGCGGGAAAGACCGGGGAGCTGTTTTTT
clone_size: .; j_call: TRBJ1-2; d_call: .; v_call: TRBV28; cdr3_aa: CASKASGGLNYGYTF; cdr3_nt: TGTGCCAGCAAAGCAAGTGGAGGTCTTAACTATGGCTACACCTTC
clone_size: many; j_call: TRBJ2-3; d_call: .; v_call: TRBV18; cdr3_aa: CASSPGQGRTDTQYF; cdr3_nt: TGTGCCAGCAGCCCCGGACAAGGCCGCACAGATACGCAGTATTTT
clone_size: many; j_call: TRBJ2-7; d_call: TRBD1; v_call: TRBV28; cdr3_aa: CASSLLPGQGVYEQYF; cdr3_nt: TGTGCCAGCAGTTTGTTACCGGGACAGGGGGTCTACGAGCAGTACTTC
clone_size: .; j_call: TRBJ2-2; d_call: TRBD2; v_call: TRBV4-2; cdr3_aa: CASSPRGTSGSAGELFF; cdr3_nt: TGTGCCAGCAGCCCCCGGGGCACTAGCGGGAGTGCCGGGGAGCTGTTTTTT
clone_size: .; j_call: TRBJ2-3; d_call: .; v_call: TRBV6-4; cdr3_aa: CASSEQGSTDTQYF; cdr3_nt: TGTGCCAGCAGTGAGCAGGGGAGCACAGATACGCAGTATTTT
clone_size: few; j_call: TRBJ2-1; d_call: TRBD2; v_call: TRBV29-1; cdr3_aa: CSVATSGRGDEQFF; cdr3_nt: TGCAGCGTTGCTACTAGCGGGAGGGGTGATGAGCAGTTCTTC
clone_size: many; j_call: TRBJ2-5; d_call: TRBD2; v_call: TRBV2; cdr3_aa: CASKGRVPGETQYF; cdr3_nt: TGTGCCAGCAAAGGGAGGGTGCCAGGGGAGACCCAGTACTTC
clone_size: few; j_call: TRBJ1-6; d_call: .; v_call: TRBV19; cdr3_aa: CASRGEMGNSPLHF; cdr3_nt: TGTGCCAGTAGGGGGGAGATGGGCAATTCACCCCTCCACTTT
clone_size: .; j_call: TRBJ2-1; d_call: .; v_call: TRBV14; cdr3_aa: CASSQEFRSSYNEQFF; cdr3_nt: TGTGCCAGCAGCCAAGAGTTTCGGAGCTCCTACAATGAGCAGTTCTTC